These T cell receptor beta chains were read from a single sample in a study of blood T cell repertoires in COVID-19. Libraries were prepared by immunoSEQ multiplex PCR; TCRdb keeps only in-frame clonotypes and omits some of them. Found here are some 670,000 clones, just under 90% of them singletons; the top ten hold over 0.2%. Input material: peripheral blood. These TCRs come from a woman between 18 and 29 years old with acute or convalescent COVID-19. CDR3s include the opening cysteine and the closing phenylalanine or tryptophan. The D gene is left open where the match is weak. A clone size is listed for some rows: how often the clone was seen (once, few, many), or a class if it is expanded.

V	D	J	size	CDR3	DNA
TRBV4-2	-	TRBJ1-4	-	CASSQDSGGGVANEKLFF	TGTGCCAGCAGCCAAGATTCGGGGGGAGGGGTGGCTAATGAAAAACTGTTTTTT
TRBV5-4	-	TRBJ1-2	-	CASSLAAGSNYGYTF	TGTGCCAGCAGCTTGGCCGCGGGCTCTAACTATGGCTACACCTTC
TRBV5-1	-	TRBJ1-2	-	CASSQLTGNYGYTF	TGCGCCAGCAGCCAACTGACGGGAAACTATGGCTACACCTTC
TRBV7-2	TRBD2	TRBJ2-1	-	CASSLRSGVYNEQFF	TGTGCCAGCAGCTTACGTAGCGGGGTCTACAATGAGCAGTTCTTC
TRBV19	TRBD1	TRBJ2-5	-	CASSLYSGTGGQTQYF	TGTGCCAGTAGTCTCTATTCCGGGACAGGGGGACAGACCCAGTACTTC
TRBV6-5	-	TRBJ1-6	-	CASETDSPLHF	TGTGCCAGCGAGACAGATTCACCCCTCCACTTT
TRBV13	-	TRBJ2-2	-	CASSIGQLANTGELFF	TGTGCCAGCAGCATCGGACAGCTGGCGAACACCGGGGAGCTGTTTTTT
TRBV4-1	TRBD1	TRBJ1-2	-	CASSQDQGADGYTF	TGCGCCAGCAGCCAAGATCAGGGGGCGGATGGCTACACCTTC
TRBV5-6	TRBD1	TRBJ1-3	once	CASSTITGAASPGNTIYF	TGTGCCAGCAGTACCATAACAGGGGCCGCTTCTCCTGGAAACACCATATATTTT
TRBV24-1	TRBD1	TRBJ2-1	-	CATSDSGQYNEQFF	TGTGCCACCAGTGATTCGGGACAGTACAATGAGCAGTTCTTC
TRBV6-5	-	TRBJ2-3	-	CASRSTDTQYF	TGTGCCAGCCGGAGCACAGATACGCAGTATTTT
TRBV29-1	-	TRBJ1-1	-	CSVLQGTRTEAFF	TGCAGCGTTCTACAGGGAACCAGAACTGAAGCTTTCTTT
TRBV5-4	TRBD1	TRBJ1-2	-	CASSNDREVSGYTF	TGTGCCAGCAGCAATGACAGGGAGGTTAGTGGCTACACCTTC
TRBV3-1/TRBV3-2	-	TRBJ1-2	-	CASSQGQGPGYTF	TGTGCCAGCAGCCAAGGGCAGGGTCCGGGCTACACCTTC
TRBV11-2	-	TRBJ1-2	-	CASSLGLSYGYTF	TGTGCCAGCAGCTTGGGACTAAGCTATGGCTACACCTTC
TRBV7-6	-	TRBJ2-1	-	CASSLVARTSYNEQFF	TGTGCCAGCAGCTTAGTAGCGAGAACCTCCTACAATGAGCAGTTCTTC
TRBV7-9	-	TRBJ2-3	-	CASSLVPSSRDTQYF	TGTGCCAGCAGCTTAGTTCCGTCTAGTCGGGATACGCAGTATTTT
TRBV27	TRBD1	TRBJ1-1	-	CASSWGQGETEAFF	TGTGCCAGCAGCTGGGGACAGGGGGAGACTGAAGCTTTCTTT
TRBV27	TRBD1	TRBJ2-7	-	CASSFILDRGHEQYF	TGTGCCAGCAGTTTTATCCTGGACAGGGGGCACGAGCAGTACTTC
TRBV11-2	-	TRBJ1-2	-	CASSLGGAKGGYTF	TGTGCCAGCAGCTTAGGTGGGGCCAAAGGTGGCTACACCTTC
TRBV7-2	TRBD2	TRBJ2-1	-	CASSLGLAAYNEQFF	TGTGCCAGCAGCTTAGGTCTAGCGGCCTACAATGAGCAGTTCTTC
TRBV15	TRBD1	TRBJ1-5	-	CATSRVRTGGTLSNQPQHF	TGTGCCACCAGCAGAGTCCGGACAGGGGGGACATTGAGCAATCAGCCCCAGCATTTT
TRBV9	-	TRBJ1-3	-	CASSVLPRFYGAGNTIYF	TGTGCCAGCAGCGTATTACCCCGTTTTTACGGAGCGGGAAACACCATATATTTT
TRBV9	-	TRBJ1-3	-	CASSVAKGEASGNTIYF	TGTGCCAGCAGCGTAGCAAAGGGAGAGGCCTCTGGAAACACCATATATTTT
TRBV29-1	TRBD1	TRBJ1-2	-	CSVSLGQGYGYTF	TGCAGCGTTAGTCTCGGACAGGGCTATGGCTACACCTTC
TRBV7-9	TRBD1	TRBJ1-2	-	CASSTRTGNYGYTF	TGTGCCAGCAGCACAAGGACAGGGAACTATGGCTACACCTTC
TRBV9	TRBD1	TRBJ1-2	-	CASDRVSANYGYTF	TGTGCCAGCGACAGGGTTTCAGCTAACTATGGCTACACCTTC
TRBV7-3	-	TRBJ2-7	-	CASSFDRVPQPYEQYF	TGTGCCAGCAGCTTCGACCGGGTCCCTCAACCCTACGAGCAGTACTTC
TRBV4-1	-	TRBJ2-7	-	CASSPLSTEREQYF	TGCGCCAGCAGCCCCTTATCGACGGAGAGGGAGCAGTACTTC
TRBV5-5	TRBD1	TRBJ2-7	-	CASSLGPGTGGSSEQYF	TGTGCCAGCAGCTTGGGTCCCGGGACAGGCGGCTCCTCCGAGCAGTACTTC
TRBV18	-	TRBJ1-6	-	CASSTSGNNSPLHF	TGTGCCAGCTCAACTTCCGGGAATAATTCACCCCTCCACTTT
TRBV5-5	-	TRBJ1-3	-	CASSLVAGGLGNTIYF	TGTGCCAGCAGCTTGGTCGCCGGCGGGCTCGGAAACACCATATATTTT
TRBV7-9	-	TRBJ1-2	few	CASSLVGGGGYTF	TGTGCCAGCAGCTTAGTGGGCGGGGGCGGCTACACCTTC
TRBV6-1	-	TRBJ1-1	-	CASSDGVWTEAFF	TGTGCCAGCAGTGACGGGGTGTGGACTGAAGCTTTCTTT
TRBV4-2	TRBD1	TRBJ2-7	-	CASSFQGALGEQYF	TGTGCCAGCAGTTTTCAGGGGGCGCTTGGCGAGCAGTACTTC
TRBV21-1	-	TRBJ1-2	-	CASKGTGVGYGYTF	TGTGCCAGCAAGGGGACAGGGGTAGGCTATGGCTACACCTTC
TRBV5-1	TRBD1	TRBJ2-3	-	CASSLQGDISADTQYF	TGCGCCAGCAGCCTACAGGGGGACATTTCGGCAGATACGCAGTATTTT
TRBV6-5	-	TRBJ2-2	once	CASKAGNFYTGELFF	TGTGCCAGCAAGGCGGGGAACTTTTACACCGGGGAGCTGTTTTTT
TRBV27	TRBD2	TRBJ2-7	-	CASASGGTYEQYF	TGTGCCAGCGCCAGCGGGGGAACCTACGAGCAGTACTTC
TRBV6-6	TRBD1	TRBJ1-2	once	CASTNDRGRSGYTF	TGTGCCAGCACTAACGACAGGGGGCGTTCGGGCTACACCTTC
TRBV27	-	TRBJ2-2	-	CASSVGGLKTNTGELFF	TGTGCCAGCAGCGTCGGGGGGCTAAAGACGAACACCGGGGAGCTGTTTTTT
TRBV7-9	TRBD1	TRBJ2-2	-	CASSLPSGQGAIGELFF	TGTGCCAGCAGCTTACCCTCGGGACAGGGGGCGATCGGGGAGCTGTTTTTT
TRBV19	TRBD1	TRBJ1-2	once	CASSRNSAQGREYGYTF	TGTGCCAGTAGTAGGAACTCGGCACAGGGGCGTGAGTATGGCTACACCTTC
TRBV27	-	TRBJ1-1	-	CATATSRGSEAFF	TGTGCCACCGCGACAAGTAGGGGAAGTGAAGCTTTCTTT
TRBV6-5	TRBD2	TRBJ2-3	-	CASTGLAGTDTQYF	TGTGCCAGCACTGGACTAGCGGGAACAGATACGCAGTATTTT
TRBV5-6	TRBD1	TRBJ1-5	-	CASSTGTGIQPQHF	TGTGCCAGCAGCACCGGGACAGGGATTCAGCCCCAGCATTTT
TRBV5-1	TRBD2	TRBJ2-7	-	CASSLSGVSEQYF	TGCGCCAGCAGCTTAAGCGGGGTTAGCGAGCAGTACTTC
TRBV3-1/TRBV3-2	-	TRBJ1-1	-	CASSSRNTEAFF	TGTGCCAGCAGCTCGAGGAACACTGAAGCTTTCTTT
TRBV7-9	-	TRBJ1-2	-	CASSSRDFQPGGYTF	TGTGCCAGCAGCTCTCGGGACTTCCAACCGGGGGGCTACACCTTC
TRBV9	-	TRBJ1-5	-	CASSVAPGQPQHF	TGTGCCAGCAGCGTAGCTCCCGGTCAGCCCCAGCATTTT
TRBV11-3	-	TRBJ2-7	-	CASSLQTGISYEQYF	TGTGCCAGCAGCTTACAAACAGGGATCTCCTACGAGCAGTACTTC